This record concerns one TCR beta chain sequence. Participants had their cohort set by participant-reported clinical history. The sample originates from a study of blood T cell repertoires in COVID-19. Study-level information: Sources were T cells, B-cell-depleted T cells, or PBMCs; the material itself was cDNA or gDNA.

Libraries were prepared by immunoSEQ multiplex PCR; TCRdb keeps only in-frame clonotypes and omits some of them. The repertoire has just over 300,000 clones, over 75% of them found once; the top ten carry around 2.2%. The sequenced sample was PBMCs or T cells enriched from blood (not recorded which). This clonotype was sampled from a young man who had recovered from COVID-19.

The CDR3 loop reads CASSPQSGMSGNTIYF. The DNA for the CDR3 is TGTGCCAGCAGCCCTCAGAGCGGGATGAGCGGAAACACCATATATTTT. The chain couples TRBV5-4 to TRBJ1-3; D uncertain. Deletions cut 4 bases from V and 4 bases from J, with 18 bases between. Germline CDR1 SGHNT, CDR2 YYREEE (reference sequence). The CDR3 runs to 16 residues.